This T cell receptor beta chain was documented in a study of T cell changes during pregnancy in multiple sclerosis. The repertoire was sequenced with immunoSEQ multiplex PCR; TCRdb's copy has only in-frame clones and lacks some. The sample has tens of thousands of clones, roughly 89% seen once; the top ten hold 0.57%. The germline CDR1 and CDR2 sequences are MNHEY and SMNVEV (reference sequence). Trimming removed 6 bases from V and 9 bases from J, with 12 bases in between. The CDR3 contains 12 residues. The clonotype originates from a female donor with multiple sclerosis, enrolled in a pregnancy study. This chain uses TRBV27 with TRBJ1-5; no definite D call. The starting material was CD4+ T cells from peripheral blood mononuclear cells, obtained in the second trimester of pregnancy. The CDR3 DNA is TGTGCCAGCAGGGGAGGGTCGGGGCCCCAGCATTTT. The encoded protein is CASRGGSGPQHF.